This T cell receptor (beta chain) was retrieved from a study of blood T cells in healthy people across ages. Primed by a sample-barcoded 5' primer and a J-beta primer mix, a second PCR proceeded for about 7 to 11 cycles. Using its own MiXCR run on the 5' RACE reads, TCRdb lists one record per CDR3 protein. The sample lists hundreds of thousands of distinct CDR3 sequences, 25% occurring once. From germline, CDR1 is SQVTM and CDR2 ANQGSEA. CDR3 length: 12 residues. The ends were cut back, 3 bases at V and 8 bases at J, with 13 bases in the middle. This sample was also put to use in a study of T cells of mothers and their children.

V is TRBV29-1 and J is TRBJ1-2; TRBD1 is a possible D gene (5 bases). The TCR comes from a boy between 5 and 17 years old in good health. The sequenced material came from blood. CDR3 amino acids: CSVEVEGRGYTF. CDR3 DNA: TGCAGCGTTGAGGTGGAGGGGCGAGGCTACACCTTC.